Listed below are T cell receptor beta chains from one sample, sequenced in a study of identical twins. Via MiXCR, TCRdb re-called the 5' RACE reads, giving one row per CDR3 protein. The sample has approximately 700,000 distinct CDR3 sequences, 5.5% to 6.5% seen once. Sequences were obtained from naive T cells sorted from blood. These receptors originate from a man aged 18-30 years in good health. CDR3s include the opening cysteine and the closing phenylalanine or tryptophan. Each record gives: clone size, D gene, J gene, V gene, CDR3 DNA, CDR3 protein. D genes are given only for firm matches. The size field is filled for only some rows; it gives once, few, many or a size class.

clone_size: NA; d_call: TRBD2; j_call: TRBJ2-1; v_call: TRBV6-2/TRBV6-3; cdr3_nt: TGTGCCAGCACCACTAGCGGGGGACTGCATGAGCAGTTCTTC; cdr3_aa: CASTTSGGLHEQFF
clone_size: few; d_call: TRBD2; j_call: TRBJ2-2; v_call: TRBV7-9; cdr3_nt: TGTGCCAGCACCGGGACTAGGAACACCGGGGAGCTGTTTTTT; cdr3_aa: CASTGTRNTGELFF
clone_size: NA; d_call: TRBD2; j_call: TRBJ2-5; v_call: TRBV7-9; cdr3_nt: TGTGCCAGCAGCTCCCCGGGACTAGCGGAACAAGAGACCCAGTACTTC; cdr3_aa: CASSSPGLAEQETQYF
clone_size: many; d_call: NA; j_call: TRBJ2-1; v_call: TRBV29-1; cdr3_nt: TGCAGCGTTGACAAACTCGGAGAGCAGTTCTTC; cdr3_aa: CSVDKLGEQFF
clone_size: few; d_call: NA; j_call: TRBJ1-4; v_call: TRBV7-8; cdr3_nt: TGTGCCAGCCGAGTGGGGGTGACTAATGAAAAACTGTTTTTT; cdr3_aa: CASRVGVTNEKLFF
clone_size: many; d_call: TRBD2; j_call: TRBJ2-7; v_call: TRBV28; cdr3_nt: TGTGCCAGCAGTTCTACCGGGGGCCTAGCGGGATTCTACGAGCAGTACTTC; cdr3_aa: CASSSTGGLAGFYEQYF
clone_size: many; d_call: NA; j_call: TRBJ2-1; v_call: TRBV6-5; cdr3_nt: TGTGCCAGCAGTTACTCGGCATTCAATGAGCAGTTCTTC; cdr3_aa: CASSYSAFNEQFF
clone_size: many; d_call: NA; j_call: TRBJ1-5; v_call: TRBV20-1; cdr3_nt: TGCAGTGCTAGTAACGGGGGGAATCAGCCCCAGCATTTT; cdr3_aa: CSASNGGNQPQHF
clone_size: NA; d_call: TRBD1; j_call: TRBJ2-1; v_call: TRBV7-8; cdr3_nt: TGTGCCAGCAGGGACAGGGGGCGGCAAAATGAGCAGTTCTTC; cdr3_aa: CASRDRGRQNEQFF
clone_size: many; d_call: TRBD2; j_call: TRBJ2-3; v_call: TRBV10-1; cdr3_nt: TGCGCCAGCAGTGAAGTCGAGCGGGAGAGAGATACGCAGTATTTT; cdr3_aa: CASSEVERERDTQYF
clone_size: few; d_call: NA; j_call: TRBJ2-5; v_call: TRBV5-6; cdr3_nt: TGTGCCAGCAGCTTAAAGGACAGCCAAGAGACCCAGTACTTC; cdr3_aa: CASSLKDSQETQYF
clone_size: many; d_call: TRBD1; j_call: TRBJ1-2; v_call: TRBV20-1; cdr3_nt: TGCAGTGCTCCCGGACAGGGCGGTGGCTACACCTTC; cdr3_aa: CSAPGQGGGYTF
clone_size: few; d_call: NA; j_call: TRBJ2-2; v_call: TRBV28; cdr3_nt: TGTGCCAGCAGTTCCTACCAAAGTAATACCGGGGAGCTGTTTTTT; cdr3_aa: CASSSYQSNTGELFF
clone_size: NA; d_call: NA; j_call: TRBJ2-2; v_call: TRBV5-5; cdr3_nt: TGTGCCAGCAGCTTAGACGCTGCCCGCACCGGGGAGCTGTTTTTT; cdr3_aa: CASSLDAARTGELFF
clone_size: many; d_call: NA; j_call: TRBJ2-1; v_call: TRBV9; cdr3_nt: TGTGCCAGCAGCGTAGAAGATGAGCAGTTCTTC; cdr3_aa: CASSVEDEQFF